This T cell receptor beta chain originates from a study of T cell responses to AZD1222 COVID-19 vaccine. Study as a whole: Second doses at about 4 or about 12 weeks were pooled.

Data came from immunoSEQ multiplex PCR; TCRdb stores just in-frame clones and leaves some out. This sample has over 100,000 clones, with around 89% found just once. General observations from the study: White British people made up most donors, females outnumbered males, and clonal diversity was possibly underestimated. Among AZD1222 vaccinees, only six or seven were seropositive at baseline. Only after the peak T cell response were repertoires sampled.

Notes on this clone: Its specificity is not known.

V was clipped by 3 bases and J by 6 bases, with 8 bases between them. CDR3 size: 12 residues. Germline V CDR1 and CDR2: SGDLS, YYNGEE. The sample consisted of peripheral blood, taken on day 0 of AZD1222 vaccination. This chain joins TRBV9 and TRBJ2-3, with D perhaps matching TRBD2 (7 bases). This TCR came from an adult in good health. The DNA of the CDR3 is TGTGCCAGCAGCGGCGGGGGCGATACGCAGTATTTT. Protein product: CASSGGGDTQYF. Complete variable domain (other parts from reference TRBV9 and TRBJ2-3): DSGVTQTPKHLITATGQRVTLRCSPRSGDLSVYWYQQSLDQGLQFLIQYYNGEERAKGNILERFSAQQFPDLHSELNLSSLELGDSALYFCASSGGGDTQYFGPGTRLTVL.